This record looks at one TCR beta chain sequence and its context. The data were produced by immunoSEQ multiplex PCR, yet TCRdb's version contains in-frame clones alone and is incomplete. The profile shows about 1.1 million clones, approximately 75% of them singletons. The V gene's germline CDR1 is SNHLY and CDR2 FYNNEI. CDR3 size: 12 residues. The V gene lost 6 bases and the J gene lost 8 bases, with 13 bases spanning the gap. The data stem from a study of shared clonotypes between healthy human individuals. The source is a man aged 18 to 35 in good health. Some clones in this sample may be carry-over from other donors' samples. Material for sequencing was memory CD4+ T cells from PBMCs. The sample's subset: CD45RA-negative fraction. The chain links TRBV2 to TRBJ1-2; D possibly corresponds to TRBD1 (6 bases). The CDR3 DNA is TGTGCCAGCAGGAGGTCAGGGGACGGCTACACCTTC. Amino acid sequence: CASRRSGDGYTF.